This section outlines one T cell receptor (beta chain) sequence together with its context. V lost 4 bases and J lost 5; bases outside the gene matches: 10. Looked up from germline, CDR1 is SGHDT and CDR2 is YYEEEE. There are 15 residues in the CDR3. The data derive from a study of technical replicates of blood from a handful of donors. TCRdb keeps only in-frame clones here, not all; method: immunoSEQ multiplex PCR. The sample holds over 45,000 clones, roughly 90% seen once. This receptor was taken from a human donor in good health. Some clones in this sample may be carry-over from other donors' samples. V is TRBV5-6 and J is TRBJ1-2; 8 bases match TRBD1. Sequenced material: PBMCs. The CDR3 protein is CASSPGQGPFYGYTF. CDR3 nucleotides: TGTGCCAGCAGCCCTGGACAGGGCCCCTTTTATGGCTACACCTTC.